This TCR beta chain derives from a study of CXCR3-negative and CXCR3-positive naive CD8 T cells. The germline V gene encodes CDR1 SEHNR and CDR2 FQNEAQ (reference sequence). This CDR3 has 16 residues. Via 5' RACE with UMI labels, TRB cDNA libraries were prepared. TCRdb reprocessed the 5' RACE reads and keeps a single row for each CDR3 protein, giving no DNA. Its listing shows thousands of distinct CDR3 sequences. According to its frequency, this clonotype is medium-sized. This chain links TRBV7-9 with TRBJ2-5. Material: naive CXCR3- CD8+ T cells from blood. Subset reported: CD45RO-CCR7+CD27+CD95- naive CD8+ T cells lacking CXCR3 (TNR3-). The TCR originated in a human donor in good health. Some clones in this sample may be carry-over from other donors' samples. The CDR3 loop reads CASSFYLDPSRETQYF.